What follows are 8 T cell receptor beta chains derived from one specimen sequenced in a study of CD8 T cells in ankylosing spondylitis. TCRdb re-analysed the 5' RACE reads in MiXCR, keeping a single row per CDR3 protein. Found here are about 150,000 distinct CDR3 sequences, roughly 31% of them singletons; the top ten hold about 6.3%. The sequenced sample was synovial fluid, either unsorted or a sorted T cell fraction (not recorded which). The receptor set was obtained from a male donor with ankylosing spondylitis.

Ten or more counts support this clonotype. This rearrangement joins TRBV5-1 to TRBJ2-2; no firm D call. V lost 2 bases, J lost 4 bases, and 15 bases lay in between. The CDR3 contains 16 residues. The germline V gene has CDR1 SGHRS and CDR2 YFSETQ. The CDR3 sequence: CASSFPYRASTGELFF. CDR3 bases: TGCGCCAGCAGCTTCCCATACAGAGCCTCCACCGGGGAGCTGTTTTTT.

The genes are TRBV20-1 and TRBJ1-3, with D tentatively TRBD1 (5 bases). This CDR3 comprises 13 residues. V lost 5 bases and J 4 bases, leaving 12 bases between the germline ends. Germline-derived CDR1 and CDR2 are DFQATT and SNEGSKA (reference sequence). The CDR3 loop is CSAWGGKGNTIYF. For the CDR3, the DNA is TGCAGTGCTTGGGGGGGGAAAGGAAACACCATATATTTT.

The chain links TRBV5-1 to TRBJ2-1; D possibly uses TRBD1 or TRBD2 (5 bases each). The CDR3 is made up of 14 amino acids. Trimming left V 6 bases short and J 8 bases short, with 18 bases between. Germline V CDR1 and CDR2: SGHRS, YFSETQ. The CDR3 protein is CASKPGPSIDEQFF. The CDR3 DNA follows: TGCGCCAGCAAACCGGGGCCAAGTATAGATGAGCAGTTCTTC.

The rearrangement joins TRBV2 to TRBJ1-5; D gene ambiguous. Germline V gene sequence: CDR1 SNHLY, CDR2 FYNNEI. Trimming left V 8 bases short and J 0 bases short, with 14 bases between. CDR3 length: 15 residues. The CDR3 sequence is CASRDLGISNQPQHF. The CDR3 DNA follows: TGTGCCAGCCGAGATTTAGGGATTAGCAATCAGCCCCAGCATTTT.

This clonotype occurred a few times. The rearrangement links TRBV7-2 to TRBJ2-1; 10 bases map to TRBD2. This CDR3 is built from 17 residues. CDR1 and CDR2 from the germline V gene are SGHTA and FQGNSA. The V gene end was trimmed by 3 bases and the J gene end by 4 bases; junction bases not matched to a gene: 9. The CDR3 coding sequence is TGTGCCAGCAGCTTTGAAAGCGGGAGGGCCATGTACAATGAGCAGTTCTTC. Its translation: CASSFESGRAMYNEQFF.

This clonotype is judged medium-sized (0.01 to 0.1%). This CDR3 reads CATSKTTGNGGYTF. The CDR3, as DNA: TGTGCCACCAGCAAGACCACAGGGAATGGTGGCTACACCTTC. The rearrangement uses TRBV15 and TRBJ1-2; tentative D call: TRBD1 (6 bases). The V and J ends lost 4 bases and 7 bases respectively, with 16 bases between them. The CDR3 has 14 residues. Germline V CDR1 and CDR2: LNHNV, YYDKDF (reference sequence). Using reference TRBV15 and TRBJ1-2 for the parts outside the CDR3, the full variable domain is DAMVIQNPRYQVTQFGKPVTLSCSQTLNHNVMYWYQQKSSQAPKLLFHYYDKDFNNEADTPDNFQSRRPNTSFCFLDIRSPGLGDTAMYLCATSKTTGNGGYTFGSGTRLTVV.

The chain couples TRBV6-1 to TRBJ2-1; 9 bases are a match to TRBD1. V lost 6 bases, J lost 4 bases, and 7 bases stayed unmatched. Germline loops: CDR1 MNHNS, CDR2 SASEGT. The CDR3 consists of 15 residues. The CDR3 nucleotides read TGTGCCAGCAGGGCCGGGACAGGGCTTTACAATGAGCAGTTCTTC. Protein product: CASRAGTGLYNEQFF.

This chain uses TRBV12-3 or TRBV12-4 with TRBJ1-4, with D possibly being TRBD1 (6 bases). Trimming took off 4 bases at V and 8 bases at J, with 20 bases between the two ends. The CDR3 consists of 16 residues. CDR3 sequence: CASSSGFGGQGEKLFF. DNA of the CDR3: TGTGCCAGCAGTTCGGGATTCGGGGGGCAAGGGGAAAAACTGTTTTTT.